The present T cell receptor beta chain was sequenced within a study of cytomegalovirus exposure and HLA in healthy donors. Study in general: The approximately 120 validation repertoires and the roughly 690 first-cohort repertoires shared a platform, a later analysis reported.

Here immunoSEQ multiplex PCR was the method, and the copy in TCRdb shows in-frame clones only, minus some. The data contain 70,000 or so clones, about 95% of them singletons. Remarks on this clone: No antigen is known for it.

Among the 120 or so subjects of the validation cohort, separate from the 666-subject first cohort, were the donors. Study findings and constraints: The finding came from a later analysis; first-cohort TCR clusters tended to co-occur in the 110 or so validation repertoires. Specificity of three CMV-associated chains for CMV antigens was verified in vitro.

Germline V gives CDR1 MNHEY, CDR2 SMNVEV (reference sequence). Unmatched junction bases numbered 6, after V lost 7 bases and J lost 3 bases. This CDR3 is 13 amino acids long. The clonotype comes from a woman younger than 30 in good health and CMV-seronegative. The V gene is TRBV27, the J gene TRBJ2-7, with TRBD1 matching 7 bases. The specimen was PBMCs. The CDR3 DNA sequence: TGTGCCAGCATGAAGGGGGCAGGCTACGAGCAGTACTTC. Amino acids: CASMKGAGYEQYF.